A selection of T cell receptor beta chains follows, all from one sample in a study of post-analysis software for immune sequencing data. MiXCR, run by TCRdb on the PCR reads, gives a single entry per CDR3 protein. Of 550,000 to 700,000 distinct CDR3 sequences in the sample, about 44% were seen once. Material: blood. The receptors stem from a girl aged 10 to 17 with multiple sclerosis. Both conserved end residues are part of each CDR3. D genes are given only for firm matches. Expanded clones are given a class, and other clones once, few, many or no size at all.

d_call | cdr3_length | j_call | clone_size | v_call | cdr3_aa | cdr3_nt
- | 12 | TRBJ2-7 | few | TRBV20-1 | CSFRDALAEEYF | TGCAGCTTCCGGGACGCACTCGCAGAGGAGTACTTC
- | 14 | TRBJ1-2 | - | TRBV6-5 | CASSYGLVGRGYTF | TGTGCCAGCAGTTACGGGCTGGTAGGGAGAGGCTACACCTTC
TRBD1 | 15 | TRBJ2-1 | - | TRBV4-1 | CASSPGQGLVDEQFF | TGCGCCAGCAGCCCCGGACAGGGTCTTGTTGATGAGCAGTTCTTC
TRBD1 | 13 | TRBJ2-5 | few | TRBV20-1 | CSAGWDRGGTQYF | TGCAGTGCTGGATGGGACAGGGGCGGGACCCAGTACTTC
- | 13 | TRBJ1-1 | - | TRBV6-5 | CASRTTENTEAFF | TGTGCCAGCAGGACGACAGAGAACACTGAAGCTTTCTTT
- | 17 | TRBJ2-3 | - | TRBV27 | CASSLAPVPLSTDTQYF | TGTGCCAGCAGTTTGGCCCCAGTACCGCTTAGCACAGATACGCAGTATTTT
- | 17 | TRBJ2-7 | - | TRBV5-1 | CASSPGNPAASYNEQYF | TGCGCCAGCAGTCCCGGGAACCCGGCCGCTTCCTACAATGAGCAGTACTTC
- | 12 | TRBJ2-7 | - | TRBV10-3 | CAISESKGEQYF | TGTGCCATCAGTGAGTCGAAGGGCGAGCAGTACTTC
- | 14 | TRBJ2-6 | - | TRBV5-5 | CASSEWSGANVLTF | TGTGCCAGCAGCGAGTGGTCTGGGGCCAACGTCCTGACTTTC
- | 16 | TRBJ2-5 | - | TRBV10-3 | CAISERRGNGAETQYF | TGTGCCATCAGTGAGAGGAGGGGCAACGGGGCAGAGACCCAGTACTTC
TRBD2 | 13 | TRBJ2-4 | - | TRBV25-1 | CASKKSGSGIQYF | TGTGCCAGCAAGAAAAGCGGGAGCGGCATTCAGTACTTC
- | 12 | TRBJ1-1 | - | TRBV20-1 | CSARDQETEAFF | TGCAGTGCTAGGGATCAAGAGACTGAAGCTTTCTTT
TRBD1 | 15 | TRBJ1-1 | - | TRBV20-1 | CSARDLADRAAEAFF | TGCAGTGCTAGAGATTTGGCGGACAGGGCCGCTGAAGCTTTCTTT
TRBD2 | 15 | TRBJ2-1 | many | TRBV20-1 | CSARDLRLAGGEQFF | TGCAGTGCTAGAGATCTCAGGCTAGCGGGGGGTGAGCAGTTCTTC
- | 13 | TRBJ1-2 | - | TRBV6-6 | CASGARAIYGYTF | TGTGCCAGCGGGGCCAGGGCTATCTATGGCTACACCTTC
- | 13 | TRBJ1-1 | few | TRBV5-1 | CASSPRRNTEAFF | TGCGCCAGCAGCCCCCGGAGGAACACTGAAGCTTTCTTT
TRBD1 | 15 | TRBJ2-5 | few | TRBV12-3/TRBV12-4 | CASSQTGELTGTQYF | TGTGCCAGCAGCCAAACAGGGGAGCTCACGGGGACCCAGTACTTC
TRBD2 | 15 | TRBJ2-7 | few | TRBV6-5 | CASSYMAGGSDEQYF | TGTGCCAGCAGTTACATGGCGGGAGGGAGCGACGAGCAGTACTTC
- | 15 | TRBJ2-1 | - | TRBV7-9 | CASSSPSSSYNEQFF | TGTGCCAGCAGCTCGCCAAGTAGCTCCTACAATGAGCAGTTCTTC
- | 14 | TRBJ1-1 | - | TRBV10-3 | CAISEAGWSTEAFF | TGTGCCATCAGTGAGGCAGGTTGGTCCACTGAAGCTTTCTTT
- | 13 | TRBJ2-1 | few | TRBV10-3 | CAIRAGGTEEQFF | TGTGCCATCAGGGCAGGAGGAACCGAGGAGCAGTTCTTC
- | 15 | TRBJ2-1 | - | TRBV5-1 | CASSLLATLNNEQFF | TGCGCCAGCAGCTTGCTCGCAACGTTAAACAATGAGCAGTTCTTC